This entry describes one TCR beta chain. Its matching antigen is unknown. The ends lost 6 bases at V and 7 bases at J; junction bases unmatched: 9. The germline CDR1 and CDR2 sequences are MNHNS and SASEGT. This CDR3 region has 14 residues. These data belong to a study of cytomegalovirus exposure and HLA in healthy donors. Study summary: As an earlier analysis found, some 180 million T cells yielded some 120 million unique TCR beta sequences. The study's findings and limits: Later genetic work tied a missense DCLRE1C variant to beta-chain V and J trimming. Under in vitro conditions, a few CMV-associated chains were confirmed as specific for CMV antigens.

With 60 Vbeta and 13 Jbeta primers, the PCR was carried out. The method was immunoSEQ multiplex PCR; TCRdb's version includes in-frame clones alone and lacks a portion of them. Of roughly 230,000 clones in the sample, around 90% were seen once. The sample was PBMCs. The chain uses TRBV6-1 and TRBJ1-5; 7 bases agree with TRBD1. The source of this sequence is a girl under 10 years old in good health and CMV-seronegative. The CDR3 DNA reads as TGTGCCAGCAGGGACCACAGGGGAGGACAGCCCCAGCATTTT. It translates to CASRDHRGGQPQHF.